The TCR beta chain described here comes from a study of beta chain features in type 1 diabetes. The study reverse transcribed the entire isolated RNA, so it sequenced expressed TCRB transcripts. Generated by immunoSEQ multiplex PCR, the TCRdb table keeps only in-frame clones and is missing some. Of 400,000 to 500,000 clones in the sample, about 14% were seen once. Overall study results and limits: Within each of all four CD4+ subsets, Type 1 diabetes patients had TCRB CDR3s that were moderately but significantly shorter. Patients with type 1 diabetes showed fewer VDJ junction insertions and more deletions.

Turning to this clone: What it binds is not known. An end of the junction does not agree with germline; a read error may underlie this.

Sorting of CD4+ naive, central memory, regulatory and stem cell-like memory cells was performed via CD45RO/CCR7/CD25/CD127/CD95/CD27. CDR1 and CDR2 (germline): LNHNV, YYDKDF (reference sequence). The CDR3 loop spans 14 amino acids. The sample taken for sequencing was naive CD4+ T cells from blood. This clonotype was sampled from a man between 25 and 39 years old in good health. The rearrangement links TRBV15 to TRBJ1-4; D not certain. CDR3 sequence: CATSRDRYGEKVFF. The CDR3 bases are TGTGCCACCAGCAGAGATCGATATGGGGAAAAAGTGTTTTTT.